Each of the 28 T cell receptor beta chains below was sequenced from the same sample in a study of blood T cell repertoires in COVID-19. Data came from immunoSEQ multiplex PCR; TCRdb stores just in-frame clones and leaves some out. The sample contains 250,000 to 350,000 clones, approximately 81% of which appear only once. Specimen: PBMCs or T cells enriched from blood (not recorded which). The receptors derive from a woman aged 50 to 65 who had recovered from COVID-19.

For the CDR3, the DNA is TGTGCCAGCAGCGTAGAGGGGCCTAACACCATATATTTT. Translation: CASSVEGPNTIYF. J is TRBJ1-3 and V is TRBV9, with D possibly being TRBD1 (5 bases). Germline values: CDR1 SGDLS, CDR2 YYNGEE. The length of the CDR3 is 13 residues. Trimming left V 0 bases short and J 7 bases short, with 8 bases between.

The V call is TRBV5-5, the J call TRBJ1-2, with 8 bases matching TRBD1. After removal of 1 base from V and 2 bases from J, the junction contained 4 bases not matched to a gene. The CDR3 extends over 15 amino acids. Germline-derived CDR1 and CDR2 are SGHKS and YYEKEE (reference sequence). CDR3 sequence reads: CASSLFGQGNYGYTF. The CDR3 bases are TGTGCCAGCAGCTTGTTTGGACAGGGAAACTATGGCTACACCTTC.

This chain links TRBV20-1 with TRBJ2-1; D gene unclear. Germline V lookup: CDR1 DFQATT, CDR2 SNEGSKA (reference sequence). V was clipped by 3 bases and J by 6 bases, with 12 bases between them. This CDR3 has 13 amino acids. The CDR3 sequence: CSASRRPGNEQFF. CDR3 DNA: TGCAGTGCTAGTAGGCGGCCGGGCAATGAGCAGTTCTTC.

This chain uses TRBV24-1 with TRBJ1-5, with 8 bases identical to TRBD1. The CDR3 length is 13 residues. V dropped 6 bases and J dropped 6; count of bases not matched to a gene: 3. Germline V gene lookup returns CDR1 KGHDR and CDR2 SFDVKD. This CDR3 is CATSRQGSQPQHF. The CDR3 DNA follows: TGTGCCACCAGTCGACAGGGGAGTCAGCCCCAGCATTTT.

DNA of the CDR3: TGTGCCAGTAGTATAGACTCCTCTGGGACAGGGGGCTGGGAGACCCAGTACTTC. It yields the protein CASSIDSSGTGGWETQYF. The chain links TRBV19 to TRBJ2-5; 12 nucleotides match TRBD1. The CDR3 contains 18 residues. Germline CDR1 reads LNHDA; CDR2 reads SQIVND (reference sequence). Unmatched junction bases numbered 10, after V lost 0 bases and J lost 5 bases.

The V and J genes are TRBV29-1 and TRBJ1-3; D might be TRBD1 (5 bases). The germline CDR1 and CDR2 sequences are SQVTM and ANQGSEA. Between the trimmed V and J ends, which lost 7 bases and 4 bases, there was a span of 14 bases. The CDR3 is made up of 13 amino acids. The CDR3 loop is CSAGGGFGNTIYF. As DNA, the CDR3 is TGCAGCGCCGGGGGAGGGTTCGGAAACACCATATATTTT. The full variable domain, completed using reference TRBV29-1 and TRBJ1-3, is SAVISQKPSRDICQRGTSLTIQCQVDSQVTMMFWYRQQPGQSLTLIATANQGSEATYESGFVIDKFPISRPNLTFSTLTVSNMSPEDSSIYLCSAGGGFGNTIYFGEGSWLTVV.

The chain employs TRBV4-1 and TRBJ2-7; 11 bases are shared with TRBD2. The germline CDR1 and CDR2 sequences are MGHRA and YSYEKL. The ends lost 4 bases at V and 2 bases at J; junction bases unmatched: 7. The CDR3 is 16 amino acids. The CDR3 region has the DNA TGCGCCAGCAGCCCGCCCCCGGGACTAGCGGCCTACGAGCAGTACTTC. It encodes CASSPPPGLAAYEQYF.

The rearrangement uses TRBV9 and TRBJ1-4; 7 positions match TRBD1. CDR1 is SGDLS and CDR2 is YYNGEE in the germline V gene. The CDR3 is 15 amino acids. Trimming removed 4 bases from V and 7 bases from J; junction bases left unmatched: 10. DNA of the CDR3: TGTGCCAGCAGCTCAGGAGGAGGGGGCCTTGAAAAACTGTTTTTT. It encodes CASSSGGGGLEKLFF.

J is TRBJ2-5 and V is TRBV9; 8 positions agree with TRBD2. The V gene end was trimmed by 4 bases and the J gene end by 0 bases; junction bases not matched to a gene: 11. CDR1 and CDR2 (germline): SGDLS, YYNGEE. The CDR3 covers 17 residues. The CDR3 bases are TGTGCCAGCAGCCCCGGGGGGGGAGCGGGGTACCAAGAGACCCAGTACTTC. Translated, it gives CASSPGGGAGYQETQYF. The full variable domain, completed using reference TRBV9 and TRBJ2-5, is DSGVTQTPKHLITATGQRVTLRCSPRSGDLSVYWYQQSLDQGLQFLIQYYNGEERAKGNILERFSAQQFPDLHSELNLSSLELGDSALYFCASSPGGGAGYQETQYFGPGTRLLVL.

CDR3 sequence (DNA): TGTGCCAGCAGCTTTAAAGGGGGCTGGGCGGGAGATACGCAGTATTTT. Translating gives CASSFKGGWAGDTQYF. The chain employs TRBV5-8 and TRBJ2-3; 7 bases agree with TRBD1. This CDR3 spans 16 amino acids. Unmatched junction bases numbered 11, after V lost 2 bases and J lost 5 bases. Germline CDR1 reads SGHTS; CDR2 reads YDEGEE.

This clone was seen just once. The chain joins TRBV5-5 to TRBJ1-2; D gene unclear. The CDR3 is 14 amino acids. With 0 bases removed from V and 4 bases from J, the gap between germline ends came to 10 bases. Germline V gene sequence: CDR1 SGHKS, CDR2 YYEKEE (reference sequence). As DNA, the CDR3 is TGTGCCAGCAGCTTGGGGGGAGGGATCTATGGCTACACCTTC. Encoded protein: CASSLGGGIYGYTF.

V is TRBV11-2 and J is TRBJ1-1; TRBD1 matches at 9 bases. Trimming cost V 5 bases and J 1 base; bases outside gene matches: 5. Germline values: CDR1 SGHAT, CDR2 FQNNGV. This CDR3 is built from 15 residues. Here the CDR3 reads CASSPQGQGNTEAFF. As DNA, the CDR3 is TGTGCCAGCAGCCCCCAGGGACAGGGGAACACTGAAGCTTTCTTT. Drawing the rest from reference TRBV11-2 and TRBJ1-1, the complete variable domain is EAGVAQSPRYKIIEKRQSVAFWCNPISGHATLYWYQQILGQGPKLLIQFQNNGVVDDSQLPKDRFSAERLKGVDSTLKIQPAKLEDSAVYLCASSPQGQGNTEAFFGQGTRLTVV.

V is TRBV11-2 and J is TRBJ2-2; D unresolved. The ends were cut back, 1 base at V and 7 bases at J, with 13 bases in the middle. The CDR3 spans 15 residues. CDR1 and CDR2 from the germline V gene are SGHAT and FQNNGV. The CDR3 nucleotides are TGTGCCAGCAGCTTAGGGGCCCTTTTGGGCGGGGAGCTGTTTTTT. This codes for CASSLGALLGGELFF.

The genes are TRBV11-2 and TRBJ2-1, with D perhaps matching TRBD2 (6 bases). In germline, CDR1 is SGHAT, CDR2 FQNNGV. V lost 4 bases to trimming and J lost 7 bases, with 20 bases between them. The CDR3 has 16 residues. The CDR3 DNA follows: TGTGCCAGCAGCTCCCCTTCGGGAGTAATGGGGAATGAGCAGTTCTTC. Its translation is CASSSPSGVMGNEQFF.

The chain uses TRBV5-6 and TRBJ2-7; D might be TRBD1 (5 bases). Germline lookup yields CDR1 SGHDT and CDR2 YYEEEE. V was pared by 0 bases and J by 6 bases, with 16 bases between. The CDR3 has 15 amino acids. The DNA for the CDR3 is TGTGCCAGCAGCTTGGGGTTTCCCAGGGTCCCCGAGCAGTACTTC. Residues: CASSLGFPRVPEQYF.

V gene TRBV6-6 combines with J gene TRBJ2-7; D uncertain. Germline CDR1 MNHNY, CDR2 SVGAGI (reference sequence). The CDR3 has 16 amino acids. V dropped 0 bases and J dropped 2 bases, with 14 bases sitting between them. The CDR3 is CASSYSARNIAYEQYF. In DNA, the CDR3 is TGTGCCAGCAGTTACTCGGCTAGGAATATTGCCTACGAGCAGTACTTC.

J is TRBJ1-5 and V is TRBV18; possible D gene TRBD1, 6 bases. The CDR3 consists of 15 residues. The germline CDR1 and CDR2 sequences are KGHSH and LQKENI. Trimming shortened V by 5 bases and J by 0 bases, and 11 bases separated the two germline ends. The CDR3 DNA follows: TGTGCCAGCTCAGCGGACAGAGCTAGCAATCAGCCCCAGCATTTT. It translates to CASSADRASNQPQHF.

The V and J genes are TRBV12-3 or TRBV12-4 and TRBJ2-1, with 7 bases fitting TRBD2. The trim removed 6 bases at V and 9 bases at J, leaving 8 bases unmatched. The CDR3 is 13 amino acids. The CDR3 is CASSPFSGGEQFF. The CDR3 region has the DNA TGTGCCAGCAGCCCCTTCTCGGGGGGTGAGCAGTTCTTC.

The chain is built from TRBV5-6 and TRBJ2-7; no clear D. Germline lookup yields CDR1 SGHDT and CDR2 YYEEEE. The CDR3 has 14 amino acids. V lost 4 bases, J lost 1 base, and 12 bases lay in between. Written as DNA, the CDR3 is TGTGCCAGCAGCCCAACCACCTATTCCTACGAGCAGTACTTC. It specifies CASSPTTYSYEQYF.

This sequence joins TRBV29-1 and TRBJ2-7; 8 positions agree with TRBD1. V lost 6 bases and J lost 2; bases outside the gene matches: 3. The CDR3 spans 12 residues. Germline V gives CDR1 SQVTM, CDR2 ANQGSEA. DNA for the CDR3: TGCAGCGTCCGACAGGGGACCTACGAGCAGTACTTC. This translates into CSVRQGTYEQYF.

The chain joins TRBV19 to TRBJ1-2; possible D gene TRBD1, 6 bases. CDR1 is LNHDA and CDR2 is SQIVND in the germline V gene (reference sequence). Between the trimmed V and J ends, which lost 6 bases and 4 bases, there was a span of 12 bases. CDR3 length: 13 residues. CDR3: CASSPLGGYGYTF. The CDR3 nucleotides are TGTGCCAGTAGCCCCTTAGGGGGCTATGGCTACACCTTC.

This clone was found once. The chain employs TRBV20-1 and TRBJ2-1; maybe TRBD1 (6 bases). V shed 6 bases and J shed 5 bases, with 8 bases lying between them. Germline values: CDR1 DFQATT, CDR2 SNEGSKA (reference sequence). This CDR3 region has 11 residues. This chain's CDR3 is CSARTDNEQFF. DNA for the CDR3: TGCAGTGCCAGGACAGACAATGAGCAGTTCTTC.

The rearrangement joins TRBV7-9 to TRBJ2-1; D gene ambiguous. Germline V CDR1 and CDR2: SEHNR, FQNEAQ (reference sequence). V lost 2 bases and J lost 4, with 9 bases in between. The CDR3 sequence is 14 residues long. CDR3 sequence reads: CASSLILNYNEQFF. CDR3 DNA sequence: TGTGCCAGCAGCTTAATACTGAATTACAATGAGCAGTTCTTC.

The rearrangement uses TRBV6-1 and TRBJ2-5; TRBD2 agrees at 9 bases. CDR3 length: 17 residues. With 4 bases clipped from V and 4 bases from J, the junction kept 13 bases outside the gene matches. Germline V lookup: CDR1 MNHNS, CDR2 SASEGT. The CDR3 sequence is CASSVSPGGLAGETQYF. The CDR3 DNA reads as TGTGCCAGCAGTGTATCCCCCGGGGGACTAGCCGGAGAGACCCAGTACTTC.

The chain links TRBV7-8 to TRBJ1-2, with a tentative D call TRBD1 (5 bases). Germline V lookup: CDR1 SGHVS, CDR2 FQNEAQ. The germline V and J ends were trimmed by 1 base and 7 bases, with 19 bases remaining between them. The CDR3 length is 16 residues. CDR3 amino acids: CASSLGRRGNHPGYTF. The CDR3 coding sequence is TGTGCCAGCAGCTTAGGTCGTCGGGGGAATCATCCTGGCTACACCTTC.

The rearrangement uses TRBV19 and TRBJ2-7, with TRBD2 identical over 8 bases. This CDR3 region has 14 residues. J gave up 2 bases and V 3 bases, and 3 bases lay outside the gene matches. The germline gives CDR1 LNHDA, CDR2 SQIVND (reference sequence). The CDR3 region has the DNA TGTGCCAGTAGTATTGTCGGGAGGGCCTACGAGCAGTACTTC. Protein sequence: CASSIVGRAYEQYF.

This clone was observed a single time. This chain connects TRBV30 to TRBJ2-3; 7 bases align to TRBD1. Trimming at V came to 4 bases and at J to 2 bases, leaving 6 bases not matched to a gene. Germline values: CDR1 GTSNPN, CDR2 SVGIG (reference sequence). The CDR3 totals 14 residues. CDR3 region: CAWTEGQNTDTQYF. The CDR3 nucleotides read TGTGCCTGGACAGAGGGACAGAACACAGATACGCAGTATTTT.

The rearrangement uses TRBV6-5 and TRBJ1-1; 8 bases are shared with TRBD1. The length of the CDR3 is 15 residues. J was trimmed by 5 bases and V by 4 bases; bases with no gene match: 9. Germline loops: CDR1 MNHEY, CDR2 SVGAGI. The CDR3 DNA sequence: TGTGCCAGCAGTTCCCCCCCCAGGGGGCTTACTGAAGCTTTCTTT. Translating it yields CASSSPPRGLTEAFF.